The text below deals with one TCR beta chain. This clone has ten or more counts. The antigen it binds to is not known. The read terminates 3 residues before the CDR3 end, so the remaining end is supplied by the germline J gene. CVID samples and control samples contributed equivalent amounts of genomic DNA as sequencing input. For every sample, a 60 bp segment covering the rearranged TCRbeta CDR3 region was amplified and then sequenced. TCRbeta amplification used the immunoSEQ assay, a bias-corrected multiplex PCR with high-throughput sequencing. The authors' analysis ran thus. Every unique nucleotide sequence was considered a clone and was annotated with V, D and J genes, copy number and frequency. Sequences were labeled productive if in frame, and non-productive if out of frame or containing stop codons. Clonality was calculated from Shannon's entropy as previously described. The predicted amino acid sequences of productive clones were used to derive the mean CDR3 Kyte-Doolittle hydropathy. Using the R hclust function, scaled V gene usage was clustered hierarchically with Manhattan distance and complete linkage. Clone sharing by CDR3 amino acid sequence was assessed by resampling 12 repertoires per group over 100 rounds. The repertoires were searched for 70 published EBV-specific TCRbeta sequences and fewer than 250 published CMV-specific TCRbeta sequences. A couple of CVID samples yielding fewer than 10,000 sequences were excluded from analysis, leaving approximately 40 CVID repertoires. The immuneACCESS repertoire file appears here via TCRdb, limited to in-frame rearrangements. These files lack a portion of the clones; in checked studies, under half of the deficit traces to unresolved V genes, and the cause of the others is not known. The V and J calls and clone size were taken over from that table, and D and trimming were inferred from the DNA. Listed for this sample are 55,000 to 65,000 clones, none observed only a single time. Of the sample, about 1.5% is held by the ten largest clones.

The sample is drawn from a study of T cell clonality in common variable immunodeficiency (dated by TCRdb to about 2015). Overall study outcomes, separate from this receptor: Even though DNA input was equal, the average per sample came to about 81,820 unique sequences for controls compared with approximately 30,000 for CVID samples. Healthy controls shared more TCRbeta clones with each other than CVID subjects shared among themselves (p < 0.0001). According to the authors, figuring out what caused the increased clonality in CVID would require sequencing the repertoires of T cell subpopulations. Correlations of repertoire features with clinical complications were constrained by heterogeneity among patients within the CVID cohort. Compared with healthy controls, CVID subjects showed increased TCRbeta clonality (t-test p = 0.018), a feature most characteristic of about a third of subjects. Fewer deletions and N-nucleotide insertions were reportedly observed in CVID TCRbeta sequences, and highly modified clones with 13 or more V deletions were reportedly absent from CVID TCRbeta sequences.

V has 6 bases trimmed and J has 1 base trimmed; junction bases matching no gene number 12. The CDR3 holds 17 amino acids from the cysteine to the phenylalanine. The DNA shown is the part of the CDR3 that was read: 42 bases, in frame from base 1. The germline V gene encodes CDR1 MNHEY and CDR2 SVGEGT. Predominantly Caucasian heritage was noted among both the CVID patients and the healthy controls. Heparinized peripheral whole blood samples of about 5 to 8 ml were collected from each donor. Genomic DNA from adults with common variable immune deficiency (CVID) and from healthy adult controls was used for sequencing of TCRbeta CDR3 repertoires. The control group comprised about 22 healthy adult volunteers, about 12 female and around ten male, aged about 23 to 75 years with a mean age of roughly 32. Diluted blood was density-centrifuged over Hypaque 1077 or Ficoll-Paque to isolate peripheral blood mononuclear cells. Unsorted mononuclear cells served as the source of genomic DNA, which was extracted either by Qiagen column purification or by a centrifugation-based method.

The chain couples TRBV6-2 or TRBV6-3 to TRBJ2-7, with 10 central nucleotides matching TRBD2. The clonotype was recovered from a person between 18 and 75 years old in good health. Material for sequencing was peripheral blood mononuclear cells. The CDR3 bases that were read are TGTGCCAGCAGCCCCCCCGCGGGTAGCGGGAGGTCCTACGAG. Its translation is CASSPPAGSGRSYE. The full CDR3 is CASSPPAGSGRSYEQYF.